Listed below are T cell receptor beta chains from one sample, sequenced in a study of a mutant IDH1 vaccine in newly diagnosed glioma. Antigens for these TCRs are unknown. Measured with immunoSEQ multiplex PCR; TCRdb has only the in-frame clones, and not every one. The table has 40,000 to 45,000 clones, 80% to 85% seen once. This sample comprised PBMCs, obtained from a glioma patient whose treatment included an IDH1 peptide vaccine. Receptor source: a woman aged 40-49 years with glioma. Some clones in this sample may be carry-over from other donors' samples. The CDR3 runs from the conserved cysteine through the conserved F or W. D genes are given only for firm matches. Not every row has a clone size; where given, it reads once, few, many or a size class.

abundance	d_gene	v_gene	j_gene	CDR3nt	CDR3aa
-	-	TRBV7-8	TRBJ2-1	TGTGCCAGCAGCCTGCCAACAGGGTTCAATGAGCAGTTCTTC	CASSLPTGFNEQFF
-	TRBD1	TRBV29-1	TRBJ1-4	TGCAGCGGGCAGGGGGGTGAAAAACTGTTTTTT	CSGQGGEKLFF
-	-	TRBV29-1	TRBJ2-1	TGCAGCGGCCGGGGGGCGGGGGACTACAATGAGCAGTTCTTC	CSGRGAGDYNEQFF
few	TRBD1	TRBV5-1	TRBJ2-7	TGCGCCAGCAGCACTAAACAGGGGGCGACCCGTTACGAGCAGTACTTC	CASSTKQGATRYEQYF
once	-	TRBV11-2	TRBJ2-6	TGTGCCAGCAGCTTAGATCGTCAGAGCTCTGGGGCCAACGTCCTGACTTTC	CASSLDRQSSGANVLTF
-	-	TRBV19	TRBJ1-6	TGTGCCAGTAGTTACAGGGATTCACCCCTCCACTTT	CASSYRDSPLHF
-	-	TRBV10-3	TRBJ2-5	TGTGCCATCAGTGAGTCGCGGGAAGAGACCCAGTACTTC	CAISESREETQYF
-	-	TRBV19	TRBJ1-2	TGTGCCAGTAGTATGCTGTCTCAGGTCATTACCTTC	CASSMLSQVITF
-	-	TRBV11-1	TRBJ1-2	TGTGCCAGCAGCTCAACTAACTATGGCTACACCTTC	CASSSTNYGYTF
-	TRBD1	TRBV7-9	TRBJ2-5	TGTGCCAGCAGCGTGGGACAGGCGGAGACCCAGTACTTC	CASSVGQAETQYF
-	TRBD2	TRBV28	TRBJ2-2	TGTGCCAGCAGTACTAGCGGGAACACCGGGGAGCTGTTTTTT	CASSTSGNTGELFF
-	-	TRBV28	TRBJ1-5	TGTGCCAGCAGTAACCGAAAAACAGGTAGCAATCAGCCCCAGCATTTT	CASSNRKTGSNQPQHF
-	-	TRBV9	TRBJ1-2	TGTGCCAGCAGCGTCGAGGGAATGAGTGGCTACACCTTC	CASSVEGMSGYTF
-	TRBD1	TRBV4-3	TRBJ2-7	TGCGCCAGCAGCCGATACACAGGGGTCTCCTACGAGCAGTACTTC	CASSRYTGVSYEQYF
-	TRBD1	TRBV11-2	TRBJ1-5	TGTGCCAGCAGATCCGACGGGACAGGGGGCAATCAGCCCCAGCATTTT	CASRSDGTGGNQPQHF
-	-	TRBV18	TRBJ1-1	TGTGCCAGCTCTCCGAGGGGGGGAGGGATCACTGAAGCTTTCTTT	CASSPRGGGITEAFF
-	TRBD2	TRBV28	TRBJ2-5	TGTGCCAGCAGTCTCCTGGAGAGCGGGAAAGAGACCCAGTACTTC	CASSLLESGKETQYF
-	TRBD2	TRBV4-2	TRBJ2-7	TGTGCCAGCAGCCAAGTAGCGGGAAGGTCCTACGAGCAGTACTTC	CASSQVAGRSYEQYF
medium-sized	-	TRBV6-5	TRBJ1-6	TGTGCCAGCAGTTACTTCGGGGGTAGCTCACCCCTCCACTTT	CASSYFGGSSPLHF
-	-	TRBV13	TRBJ1-2	TGTGCCAGCAGCTCGAGGGACGGTGAGAGCTCTAACTATGGCTACACCTTC	CASSSRDGESSNYGYTF
-	TRBD1	TRBV10-3	TRBJ1-3	TGTGCCATCAGTGACGGGACAGGGAATGGAAACACCATATATTTT	CAISDGTGNGNTIYF
-	TRBD1	TRBV6-6	TRBJ1-5	TGTGCCAGCAGGAGACAGGGAACGGGCCAGCCCCAGCATTTT	CASRRQGTGQPQHF
-	TRBD1	TRBV7-8	TRBJ2-1	TGTGCCAGCTACCGGGACAGGCCGCCTGAGCAGTTCTTC	CASYRDRPPEQFF
-	-	TRBV19	TRBJ1-2	TGTGCCAGTAGTATTCCCAACCGGCGGGGGACAAATGGCTACACCTTC	CASSIPNRRGTNGYTF
-	-	TRBV27	TRBJ1-5	TGTGCCAGCAGTTTAGTTCGAGGATCAGGTAATCAGCCCCAGCATTTT	CASSLVRGSGNQPQHF
-	TRBD2	TRBV28	TRBJ2-3	TGTGCCAGCAGTTTACCCGGCGGGGGGGGCGCAGATACGCAGTATTTT	CASSLPGGGGADTQYF
once	-	TRBV4-1	TRBJ2-7	TGCGCCAGCAGCCGTGCATGGCCGCGTCTCTACGAGCAGTACTTC	CASSRAWPRLYEQYF
few	-	TRBV7-9	TRBJ1-3	TGTGCCAGCAGCTTTCCAGGGCCAAGCTCTGGAAACACCATATATTTT	CASSFPGPSSGNTIYF
-	TRBD1	TRBV12-5	TRBJ2-6	TGTGCTAGTTGTTTGGGACAGGGGGCCAACGTCCTGACTTTC	CASCLGQGANVLTF
-	-	TRBV29-1	TRBJ1-2	TGCAGCGCCCGTGACAGTCTCTATGGCTACACCTTC	CSARDSLYGYTF
few	-	TRBV29-1	TRBJ1-1	TGCAGCGTCCTCCTGGGCGGCAGGGTGGAAACTGAAGCTTTCTTT	CSVLLGGRVETEAFF